These 5 T cell receptor beta chains were sequenced from one sample in a study of blood T cell repertoires in COVID-19. Generated by immunoSEQ multiplex PCR, the TCRdb table keeps only in-frame clones and is missing some. The data contain about 56,000 clones, roughly 89% of them seen just once; the ten biggest clones take up more than 40%. The sequencing sample was made of peripheral blood. Every receptor here comes from a woman aged 55-70 years with COVID-19, enrolled during active disease.

This clone was detected once. The chain combines TRBV5-1 with TRBJ2-7; 12 bases map to TRBD2. CDR3 size: 17 residues. Losses at the gene ends were 3 bases for V and 5 bases for J; bases not matched to a gene: 12. The V gene's germline CDR1 is SGHRS and CDR2 YFSETQ. In DNA form, the CDR3 reads TGCGCCAGCAGCTCGGAGGCGACTAGCGGGAGAATCCACGAGCAGTACTTC. This encodes CASSSEATSGRIHEQYF.

The chain links TRBV7-2 to TRBJ1-1, with 8 bases identical to TRBD1. Germline V gene data show CDR1 as SGHTA and CDR2 as FQGNSA. V trimming: 6 bases; J trimming: 11 bases; junction bases outside the gene matches: 14. The CDR3 is made up of 14 amino acids. CDR3 nucleotides: TGTGCCAGCAGGGGGCCGGGACAGGCCTCGCGGGCTTTCTTT. Its translation is CASRGPGQASRAFF.

Details on this clone: Other DNA sequences of this sample code for an identical CDR3. The CDR3 here is CASSSLSGELFF. CDR3 DNA: TGTGCCAGCAGCTCCCTATCCGGGGAGCTGTTTTTT. The chain employs TRBV7-9 and TRBJ2-2; D gene ambiguous. Germline CDR1 reads SEHNR; CDR2 reads FQNEAQ (reference sequence). Deletions cut 4 bases from V and 6 bases from J, with 6 bases between. CDR3 length: 12 residues. The full variable domain, completed using reference TRBV7-9 and TRBJ2-2, is DTGVSQNPRHKITKRGQNVTFRCDPISEHNRLYWYRQTLGQGPEFLTYFQNEAQLEKSRLLSDRFSAERPKGSFSTLEIQRTEQGDSAMYLCASSSLSGELFFGEGSRLTVL.

The rearrangement joins TRBV18 to TRBJ2-4; D uncertain. Between the trimmed V and J ends, which lost 6 bases and 0 bases, there was a span of 9 bases. The CDR3 contains 14 residues. Germline V lookup: CDR1 KGHSH, CDR2 LQKENI. In DNA form, the CDR3 reads TGTGCCAGCTCGAGTCCAGGAGCCAAAAACATTCAGTACTTC. Translation gives CASSSPGAKNIQYF.

This sequence joins TRBV6-2 or TRBV6-3 and TRBJ2-1; 8 bases are a match to TRBD1. The CDR3 has 13 amino acids. The ends lost 5 bases at V and 6 bases at J; junction bases unmatched: 3. Germline V gives CDR1 MNHEY, CDR2 SVGEGT. The CDR3 DNA follows: TGTGCCAGCAGTCCCGGACAGGGCAATGAGCAGTTCTTC. Amino acid sequence: CASSPGQGNEQFF.